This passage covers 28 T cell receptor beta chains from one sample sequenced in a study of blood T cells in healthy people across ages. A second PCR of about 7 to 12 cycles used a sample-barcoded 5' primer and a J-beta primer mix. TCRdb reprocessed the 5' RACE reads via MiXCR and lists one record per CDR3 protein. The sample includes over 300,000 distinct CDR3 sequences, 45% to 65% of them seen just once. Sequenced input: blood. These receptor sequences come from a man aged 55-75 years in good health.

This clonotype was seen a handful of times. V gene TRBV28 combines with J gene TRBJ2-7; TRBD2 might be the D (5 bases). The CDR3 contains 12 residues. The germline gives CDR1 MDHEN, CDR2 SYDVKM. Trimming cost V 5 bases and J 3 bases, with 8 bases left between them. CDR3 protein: CASSRGLYEQYF. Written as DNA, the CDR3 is TGTGCCAGCAGTCGCGGACTCTACGAGCAGTACTTC.

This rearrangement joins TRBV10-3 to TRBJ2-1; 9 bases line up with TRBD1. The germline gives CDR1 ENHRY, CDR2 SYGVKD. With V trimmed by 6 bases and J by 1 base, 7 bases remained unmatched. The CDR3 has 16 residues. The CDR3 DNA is TGTGCCATCAGGGGACAGGGTTCGGGGTCCTACAATGAGCAGTTCTTC. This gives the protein CAIRGQGSGSYNEQFF.

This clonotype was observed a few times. The CDR3 loop reads CSVQKRTGAETQYF. The CDR3 nucleotides are TGCAGTGTCCAGAAGAGAACCGGGGCGGAGACCCAGTACTTC. The chain joins TRBV20-1 to TRBJ2-5; D is tentatively TRBD1 or TRBD2 (5 bases each). The CDR3 covers 14 residues. Deletions cut 7 bases from V and 5 bases from J, with 20 bases between. Germline CDR1 DFQATT, CDR2 SNEGSKA (reference sequence).

The DNA for the CDR3 is TGTGCCAGCAGTGAAGAGGGACTAGCGGGATCAAGTAAGACAGATACGCAGTATTTT. It codes for CASSEEGLAGSSKTDTQYF. J is TRBJ2-3 and V is TRBV2; 13 bases align to TRBD2. V shed 1 base, J shed 3 bases, and the junction held 10 bases outside the gene matches. Germline V gene sequence: CDR1 SNHLY, CDR2 FYNNEI. The CDR3 is made up of 19 amino acids.

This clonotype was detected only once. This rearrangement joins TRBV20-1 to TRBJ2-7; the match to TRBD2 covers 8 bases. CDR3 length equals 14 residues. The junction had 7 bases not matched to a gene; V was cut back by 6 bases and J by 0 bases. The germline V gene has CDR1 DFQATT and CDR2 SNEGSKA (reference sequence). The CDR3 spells CSAPLAASSYEQYF. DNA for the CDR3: TGCAGTGCACCACTAGCGGCAAGCTCCTACGAGCAGTACTTC.

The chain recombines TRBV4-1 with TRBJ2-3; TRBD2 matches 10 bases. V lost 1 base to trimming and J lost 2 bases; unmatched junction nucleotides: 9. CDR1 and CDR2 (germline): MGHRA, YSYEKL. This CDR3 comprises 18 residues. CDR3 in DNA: TGCGCCAGCAGCCAAGGCCATACTAGCGGGAAACTCACAGATACGCAGTATTTT. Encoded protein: CASSQGHTSGKLTDTQYF.

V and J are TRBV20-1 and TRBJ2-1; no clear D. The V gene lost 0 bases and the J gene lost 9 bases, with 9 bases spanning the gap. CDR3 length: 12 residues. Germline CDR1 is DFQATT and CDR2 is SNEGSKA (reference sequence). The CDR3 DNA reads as TGCAGTGCTAGAGAGTCTAGGATTGAGCAGTTCTTC. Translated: CSARESRIEQFF.

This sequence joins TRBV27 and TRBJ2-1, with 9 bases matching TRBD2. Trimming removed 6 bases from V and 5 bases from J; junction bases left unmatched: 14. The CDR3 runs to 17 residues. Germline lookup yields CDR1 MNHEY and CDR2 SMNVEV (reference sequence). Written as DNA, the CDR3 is TGTGCCAGCAGACGCTTTGGGGCTAGCGGGGTCCACAATGAGCAGTTCTTC. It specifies CASRRFGASGVHNEQFF.

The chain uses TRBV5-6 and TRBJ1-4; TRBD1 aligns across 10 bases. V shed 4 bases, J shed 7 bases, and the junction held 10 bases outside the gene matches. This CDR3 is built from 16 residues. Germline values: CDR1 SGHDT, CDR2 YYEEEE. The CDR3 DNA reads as TGTGCCAGCAGCCGACAGGGGGCGATTTCAAGTGAAAAACTGTTTTTT. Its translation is CASSRQGAISSEKLFF.

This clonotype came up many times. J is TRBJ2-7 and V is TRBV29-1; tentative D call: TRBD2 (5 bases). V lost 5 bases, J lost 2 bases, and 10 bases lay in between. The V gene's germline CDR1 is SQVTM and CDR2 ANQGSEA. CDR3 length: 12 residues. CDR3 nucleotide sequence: TGCAGCGTTCGAACGGGGACCTACGAGCAGTACTTC. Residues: CSVRTGTYEQYF.

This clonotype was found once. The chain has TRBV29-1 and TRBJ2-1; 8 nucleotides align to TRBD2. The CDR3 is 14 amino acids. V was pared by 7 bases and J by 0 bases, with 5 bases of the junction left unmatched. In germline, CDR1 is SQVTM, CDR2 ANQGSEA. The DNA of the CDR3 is TGCAGCGGCGGGGGGTTCAGCTCCTACAATGAGCAGTTCTTC. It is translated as CSGGGFSSYNEQFF.

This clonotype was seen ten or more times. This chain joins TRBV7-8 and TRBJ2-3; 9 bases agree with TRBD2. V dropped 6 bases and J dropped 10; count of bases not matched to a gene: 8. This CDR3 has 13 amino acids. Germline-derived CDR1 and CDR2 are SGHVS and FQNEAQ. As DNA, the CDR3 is TGTGCCAGCAGTCTAGCGGGGCCCCCGTCGCAGTATTTT. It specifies CASSLAGPPSQYF.

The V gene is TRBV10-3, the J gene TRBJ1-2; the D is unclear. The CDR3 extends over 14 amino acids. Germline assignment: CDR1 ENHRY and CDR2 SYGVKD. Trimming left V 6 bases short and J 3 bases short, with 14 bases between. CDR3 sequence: CAIRGGSGYYGYTF. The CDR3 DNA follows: TGTGCCATCAGGGGCGGATCTGGGTACTATGGCTACACCTTC.

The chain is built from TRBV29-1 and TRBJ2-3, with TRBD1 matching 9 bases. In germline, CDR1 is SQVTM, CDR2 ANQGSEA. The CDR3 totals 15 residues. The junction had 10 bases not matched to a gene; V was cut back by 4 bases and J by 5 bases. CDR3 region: CSVVRGQGRLDTQYF. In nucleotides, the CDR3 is TGCAGCGTTGTACGGGGACAGGGAAGGCTAGATACGCAGTATTTT.

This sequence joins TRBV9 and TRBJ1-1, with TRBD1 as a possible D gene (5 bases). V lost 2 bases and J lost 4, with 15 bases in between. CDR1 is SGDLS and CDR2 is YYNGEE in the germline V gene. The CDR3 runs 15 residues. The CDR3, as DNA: TGTGCCAGCAGCGTCCCCTCACCAGGGACCACTGAAGCTTTCTTT. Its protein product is CASSVPSPGTTEAFF.

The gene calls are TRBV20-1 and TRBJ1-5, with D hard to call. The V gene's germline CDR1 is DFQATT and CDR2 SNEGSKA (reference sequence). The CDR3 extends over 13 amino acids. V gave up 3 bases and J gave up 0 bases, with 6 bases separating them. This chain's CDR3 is CSARWDSNQPQHF. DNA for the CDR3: TGCAGTGCTAGGTGGGATAGCAATCAGCCCCAGCATTTT.

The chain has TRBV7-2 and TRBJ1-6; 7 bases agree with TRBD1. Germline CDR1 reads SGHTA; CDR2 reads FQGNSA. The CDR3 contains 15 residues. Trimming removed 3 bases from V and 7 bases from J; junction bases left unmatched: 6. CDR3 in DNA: TGTGCCAGCAGCTTGAGGGGACAGCCGAATTCACCCCTCCACTTT. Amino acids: CASSLRGQPNSPLHF.

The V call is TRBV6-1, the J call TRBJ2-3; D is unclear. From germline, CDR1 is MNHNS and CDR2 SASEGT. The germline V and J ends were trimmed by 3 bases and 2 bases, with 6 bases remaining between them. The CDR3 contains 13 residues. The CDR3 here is CASSEPNTDTQYF. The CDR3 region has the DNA TGTGCCAGCAGTGAGCCGAACACAGATACGCAGTATTTT.

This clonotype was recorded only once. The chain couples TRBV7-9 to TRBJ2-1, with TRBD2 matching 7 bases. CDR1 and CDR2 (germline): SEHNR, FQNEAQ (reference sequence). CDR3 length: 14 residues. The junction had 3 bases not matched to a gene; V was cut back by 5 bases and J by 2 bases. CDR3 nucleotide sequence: TGTGCCAGCAGCCAGACTAGCCCCTACAATGAGCAGTTCTTC. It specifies CASSQTSPYNEQFF.

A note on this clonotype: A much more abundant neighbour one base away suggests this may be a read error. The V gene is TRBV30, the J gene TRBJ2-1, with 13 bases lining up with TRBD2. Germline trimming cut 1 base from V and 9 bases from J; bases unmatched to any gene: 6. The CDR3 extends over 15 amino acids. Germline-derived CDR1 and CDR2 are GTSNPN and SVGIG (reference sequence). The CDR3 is CAWSAWTSGGGEQFF. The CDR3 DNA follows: TGTGCCTGGAGTGCCTGGACTAGCGGGGGAGGTGAGCAGTTCTTC.

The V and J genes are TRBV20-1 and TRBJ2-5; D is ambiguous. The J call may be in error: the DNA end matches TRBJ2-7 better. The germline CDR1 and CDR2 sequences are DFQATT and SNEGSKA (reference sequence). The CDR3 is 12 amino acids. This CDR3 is CSAPRRPYEQYF. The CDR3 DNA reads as TGCAGTGCCCCCAGAAGACCCTACGAGCAGTACTTC.

The CDR3 DNA is TGTGCCAGCAGCTTGACTATAAACAATGAGCAGTTCTTC. This sequence encodes CASSLTINNEQFF. The chain carries TRBV7-2 and TRBJ2-1; tentatively, D is TRBD2 (5 bases). CDR3 length equals 13 residues. V was clipped by 3 bases and J by 5 bases, with 8 bases between them. Germline-derived CDR1 and CDR2 are SGHTA and FQGNSA.

The DNA for the CDR3 is TGCGCCAGCAACCTAGACAGGGTCAATCAGCCCCAGCATTTT. The encoded protein is CASNLDRVNQPQHF. The chain employs TRBV4-1 and TRBJ1-5; TRBD1 aligns across 7 bases. Losses at the gene ends were 7 bases for V and 3 bases for J; bases not matched to a gene: 6. This CDR3 is built from 14 residues. Germline CDR1 is MGHRA and CDR2 is YSYEKL.

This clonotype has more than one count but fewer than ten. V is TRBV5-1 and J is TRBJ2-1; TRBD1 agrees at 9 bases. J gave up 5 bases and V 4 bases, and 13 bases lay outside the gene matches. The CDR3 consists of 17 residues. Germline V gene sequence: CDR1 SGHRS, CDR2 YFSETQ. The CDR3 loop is CASSHITGGGSDNEQFF. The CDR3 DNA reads TGCGCCAGCAGCCATATAACAGGGGGCGGAAGTGACAATGAGCAGTTCTTC.

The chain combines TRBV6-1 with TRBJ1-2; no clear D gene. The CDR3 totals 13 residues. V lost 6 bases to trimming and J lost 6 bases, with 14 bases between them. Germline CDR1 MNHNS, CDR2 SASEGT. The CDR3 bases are TGTGCCAGCAGGGAAAGATTCGTCGATGGCTACACCTTC. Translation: CASRERFVDGYTF.

DNA of the CDR3: TGTGCCAGCAGCCTCGGACAGGGCAAGAAAGAGGGCTACACCTTC. The encoded protein is CASSLGQGKKEGYTF. This rearrangement joins TRBV6-4 to TRBJ1-2; 8 nucleotides agree with TRBD1. The ends lost 6 bases at V and 8 bases at J; junction bases unmatched: 14. The germline CDR1 and CDR2 sequences are MRHNA and SNTAGT. There are 15 residues in the CDR3.

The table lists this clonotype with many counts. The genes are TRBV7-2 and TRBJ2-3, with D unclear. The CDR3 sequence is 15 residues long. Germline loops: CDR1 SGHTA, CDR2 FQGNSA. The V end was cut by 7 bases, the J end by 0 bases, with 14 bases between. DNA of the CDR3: TGTGCCAGCACCATGAGAAGGCTCAGCACAGATACGCAGTATTTT. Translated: CASTMRRLSTDTQYF.

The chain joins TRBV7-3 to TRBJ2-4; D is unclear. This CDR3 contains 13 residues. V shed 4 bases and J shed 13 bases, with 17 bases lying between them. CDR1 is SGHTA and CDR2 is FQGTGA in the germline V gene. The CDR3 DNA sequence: TGTGCCAGCAGCTCCCCCCCTGGGAATGAGCAGTACTTC. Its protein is CASSSPPGNEQYF.